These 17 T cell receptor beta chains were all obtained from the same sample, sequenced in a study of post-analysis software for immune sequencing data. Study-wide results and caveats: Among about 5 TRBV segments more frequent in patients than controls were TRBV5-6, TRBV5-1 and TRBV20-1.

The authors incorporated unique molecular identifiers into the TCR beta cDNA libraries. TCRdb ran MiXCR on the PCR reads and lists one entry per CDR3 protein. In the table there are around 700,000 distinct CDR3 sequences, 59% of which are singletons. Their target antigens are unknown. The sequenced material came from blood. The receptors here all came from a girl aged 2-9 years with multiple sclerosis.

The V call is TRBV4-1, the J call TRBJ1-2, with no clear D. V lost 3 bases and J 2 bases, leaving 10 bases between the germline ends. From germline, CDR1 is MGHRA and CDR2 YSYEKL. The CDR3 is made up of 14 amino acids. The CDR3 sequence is CASSQSSGNYGYTF. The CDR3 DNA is TGCGCCAGCAGCCAGAGCTCAGGAAACTATGGCTACACCTTC.

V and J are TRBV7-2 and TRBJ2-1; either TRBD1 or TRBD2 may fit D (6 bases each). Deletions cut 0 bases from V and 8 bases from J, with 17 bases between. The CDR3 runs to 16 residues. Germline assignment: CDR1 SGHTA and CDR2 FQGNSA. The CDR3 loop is CASSLATQGGTDEQFF. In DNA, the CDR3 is TGTGCCAGCAGCTTAGCTACACAGGGAGGAACGGATGAGCAGTTCTTC.

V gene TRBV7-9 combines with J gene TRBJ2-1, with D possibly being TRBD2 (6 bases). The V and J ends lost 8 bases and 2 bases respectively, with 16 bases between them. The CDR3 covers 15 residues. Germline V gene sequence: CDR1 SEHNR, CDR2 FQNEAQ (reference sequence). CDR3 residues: CASPLPEGPYNEQFF. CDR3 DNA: TGTGCCAGCCCTTTACCGGAGGGCCCCTACAATGAGCAGTTCTTC.

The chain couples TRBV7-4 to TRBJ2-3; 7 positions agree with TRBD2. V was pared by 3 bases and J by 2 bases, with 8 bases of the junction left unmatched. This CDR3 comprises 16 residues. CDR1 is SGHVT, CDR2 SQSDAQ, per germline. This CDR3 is CASSFGLADYTDTQYF. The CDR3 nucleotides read TGTGCCAGCAGCTTTGGGCTAGCGGATTACACAGATACGCAGTATTTT. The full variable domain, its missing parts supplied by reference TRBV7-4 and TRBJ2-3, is GAGVSQSPRYKVAKRGRDVALRCDSISGHVTLYWYRQTLGQGSEVLTYSQSDAQRDKSGRPSGRFSAERPERSVSTLKIQRTEQGDSAVYLCASSFGLADYTDTQYFGPGTRLTVL.

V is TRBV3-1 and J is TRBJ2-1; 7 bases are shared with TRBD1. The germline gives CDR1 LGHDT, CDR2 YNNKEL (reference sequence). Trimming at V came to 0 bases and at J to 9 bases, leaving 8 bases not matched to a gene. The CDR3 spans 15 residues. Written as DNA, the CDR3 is TGTGCCAGCAGCCAAGACCCCGTAGCAGGGGGTGAGCAGTTCTTC. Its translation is CASSQDPVAGGEQFF.

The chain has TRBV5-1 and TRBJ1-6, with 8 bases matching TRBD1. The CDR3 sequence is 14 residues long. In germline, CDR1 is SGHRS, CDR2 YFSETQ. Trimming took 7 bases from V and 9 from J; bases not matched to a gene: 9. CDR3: CASQPGTGLSPLHF. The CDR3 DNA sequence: TGCGCCAGCCAGCCGGGGACAGGACTTTCACCCCTCCACTTT.

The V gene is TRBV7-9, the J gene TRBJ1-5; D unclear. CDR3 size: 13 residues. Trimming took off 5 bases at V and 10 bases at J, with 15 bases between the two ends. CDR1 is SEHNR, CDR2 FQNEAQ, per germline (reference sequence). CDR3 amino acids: CASSPHQTGPQHF. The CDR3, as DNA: TGTGCCAGCAGCCCCCATCAGACTGGCCCCCAGCATTTT.

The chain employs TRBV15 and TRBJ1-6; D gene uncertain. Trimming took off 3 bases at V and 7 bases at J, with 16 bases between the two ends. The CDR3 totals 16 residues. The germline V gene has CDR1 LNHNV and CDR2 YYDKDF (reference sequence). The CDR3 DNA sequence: TGTGCCACCAGCAGGGACCACAGCAGAAGCAATTCACCCCTCCACTTT. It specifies CATSRDHSRSNSPLHF.

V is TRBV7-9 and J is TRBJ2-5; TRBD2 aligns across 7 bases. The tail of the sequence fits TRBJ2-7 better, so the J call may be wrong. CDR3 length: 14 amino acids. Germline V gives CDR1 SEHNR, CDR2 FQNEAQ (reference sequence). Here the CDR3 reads CASSREERTDEQYF. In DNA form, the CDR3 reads TGTGCCAGCAGTCGGGAGGAAAGGACGGACGAGCAGTACTTC.

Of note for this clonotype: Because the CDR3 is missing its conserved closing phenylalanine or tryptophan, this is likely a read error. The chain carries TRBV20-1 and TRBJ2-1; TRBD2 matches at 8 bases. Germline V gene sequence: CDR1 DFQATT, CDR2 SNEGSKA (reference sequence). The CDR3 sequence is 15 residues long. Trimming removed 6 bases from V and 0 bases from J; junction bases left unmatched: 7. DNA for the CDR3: TGCAGTGCAAGGCAGCGGGGGCTCTCCTACAATGAGCAGTTCTCC. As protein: CSARQRGLSYNEQFS.

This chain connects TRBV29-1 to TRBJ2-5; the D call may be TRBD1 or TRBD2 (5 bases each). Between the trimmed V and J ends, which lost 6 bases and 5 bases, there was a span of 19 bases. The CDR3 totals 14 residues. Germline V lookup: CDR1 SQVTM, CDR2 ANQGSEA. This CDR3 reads CSVAIWGYGETQYF. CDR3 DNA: TGCAGCGTCGCCATCTGGGGGTACGGGGAGACCCAGTACTTC.

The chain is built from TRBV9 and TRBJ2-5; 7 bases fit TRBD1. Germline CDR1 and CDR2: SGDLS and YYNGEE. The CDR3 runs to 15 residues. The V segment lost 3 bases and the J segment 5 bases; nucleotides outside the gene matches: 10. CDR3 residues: CASSAPRGLEETQYF. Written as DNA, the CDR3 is TGTGCCAGCAGCGCACCCAGGGGGTTGGAGGAGACCCAGTACTTC.

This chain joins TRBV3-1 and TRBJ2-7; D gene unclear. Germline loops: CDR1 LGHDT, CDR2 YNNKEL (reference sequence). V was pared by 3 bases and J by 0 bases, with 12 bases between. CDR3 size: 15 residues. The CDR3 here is CASSQGMGSSYEQYF. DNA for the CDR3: TGTGCCAGCAGCCAGGGAATGGGTAGCTCCTACGAGCAGTACTTC.

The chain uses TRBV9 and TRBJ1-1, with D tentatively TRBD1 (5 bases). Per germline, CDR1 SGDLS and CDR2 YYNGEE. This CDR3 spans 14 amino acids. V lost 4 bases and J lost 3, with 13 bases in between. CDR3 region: CASSRGNRDTEAFF. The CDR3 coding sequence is TGTGCCAGCAGCCGGGGCAACCGGGACACTGAAGCTTTCTTT.

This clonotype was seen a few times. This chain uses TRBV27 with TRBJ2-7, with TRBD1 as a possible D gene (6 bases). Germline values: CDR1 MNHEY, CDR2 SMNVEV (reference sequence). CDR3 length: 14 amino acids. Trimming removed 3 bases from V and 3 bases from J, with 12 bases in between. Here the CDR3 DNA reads TGTGCCAGCAGTTTTGGGCAGGGGATCTACGAGCAGTACTTC. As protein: CASSFGQGIYEQYF.

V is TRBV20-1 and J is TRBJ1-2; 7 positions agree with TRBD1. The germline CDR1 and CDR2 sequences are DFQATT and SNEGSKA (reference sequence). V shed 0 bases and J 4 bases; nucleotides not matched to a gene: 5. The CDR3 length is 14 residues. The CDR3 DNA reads TGCAGTGCTAGAGACCTCCGGGACAGCTATGGCTACACCTTC. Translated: CSARDLRDSYGYTF.

DNA of the CDR3: TGTGCCAGCAGTTTTTACGGGAACACTGAAGCTTTCTTT. Translating gives CASSFYGNTEAFF. This rearrangement joins TRBV27 to TRBJ1-1; no clear D gene. CDR1 MNHEY and CDR2 SMNVEV come from the germline V gene (reference sequence). Trimming took off 3 bases at V and 1 base at J, with 6 bases between the two ends. The CDR3 is 13 residues long.